Listed here is a single T cell receptor beta chain. These data come from a study of glioma-infiltrating T cells after dendritic cell vaccination. Study overall: Treatment, given 2003 to 2012, was autologous tumor lysate-pulsed dendritic cell vaccination.

The trim removed 4 bases at V and 2 bases at J, leaving 5 bases unmatched. The length of the CDR3 is 16 residues. Germline V gene lookup returns CDR1 MNHEY and CDR2 SMNVEV (reference sequence). Sequencing was performed with immunoSEQ multiplex PCR; in TCRdb, only in-frame clones are kept and a portion is missing. The table lists about 95,000 clones, under 90% of them singletons, with 2.5% to 3% in the top ten. This receptor was identified in a human donor with glioblastoma. The V and J genes are TRBV27 and TRBJ2-3; 11 bases fit TRBD2. The sequences come from blood, collected before dendritic cell vaccination. CDR3 sequence (DNA): TGTGCCAGCAGTTCGGGACTAGCGGCTTACACAGATACGCAGTATTTT. Protein sequence: CASSSGLAAYTDTQYF.